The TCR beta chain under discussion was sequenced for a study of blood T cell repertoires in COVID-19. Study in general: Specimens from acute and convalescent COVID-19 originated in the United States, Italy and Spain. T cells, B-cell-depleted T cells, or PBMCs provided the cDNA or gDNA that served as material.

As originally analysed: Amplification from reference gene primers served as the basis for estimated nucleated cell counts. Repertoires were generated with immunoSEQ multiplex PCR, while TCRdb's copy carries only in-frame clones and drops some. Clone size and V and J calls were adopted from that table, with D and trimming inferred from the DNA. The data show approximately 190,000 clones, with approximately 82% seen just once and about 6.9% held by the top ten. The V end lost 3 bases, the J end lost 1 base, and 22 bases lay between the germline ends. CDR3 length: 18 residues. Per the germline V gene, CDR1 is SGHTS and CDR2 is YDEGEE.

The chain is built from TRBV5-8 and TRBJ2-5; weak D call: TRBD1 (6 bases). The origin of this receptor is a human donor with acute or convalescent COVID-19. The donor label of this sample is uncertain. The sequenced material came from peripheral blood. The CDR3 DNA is TGTGCCAGCAGCTCGGGCCGCTCAGGGGTGGCTTTCCAAGAGACCCAGTACTTC. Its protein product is CASSSGRSGVAFQETQYF.